This T cell receptor (beta chain) was recorded in a study of blood T cell repertoires in COVID-19. Study information: Samples came from the United States, Italy and Spain, spanning acute and convalescent COVID-19. Sources were T cells, B-cell-depleted T cells, or PBMCs; the material itself was cDNA or gDNA.

Participant reports of clinical history set cohort assignment. Profiling relied on immunoSEQ multiplex PCR, and the TCRdb table lists in-frame clones only, not all of them. The sample has about 200,000 clones; 65% to 90% are singletons. Sequencing was performed on PBMCs or T cells enriched from blood (not recorded which). The sequence was collected from a woman aged 60-75 years with acute COVID-19.

The CDR3 sequence is CASSIQVLQETQYF. The CDR3 coding sequence is TGTGCCAGTAGCATACAGGTATTACAAGAGACCCAGTACTTC. The rearrangement joins TRBV19 to TRBJ2-5; tentative D call: TRBD1 (5 bases). The ends were cut back, 6 bases at V and 2 bases at J, with 13 bases in the middle. CDR3 length: 14 residues. Germline loops: CDR1 LNHDA, CDR2 SQIVND (reference sequence).